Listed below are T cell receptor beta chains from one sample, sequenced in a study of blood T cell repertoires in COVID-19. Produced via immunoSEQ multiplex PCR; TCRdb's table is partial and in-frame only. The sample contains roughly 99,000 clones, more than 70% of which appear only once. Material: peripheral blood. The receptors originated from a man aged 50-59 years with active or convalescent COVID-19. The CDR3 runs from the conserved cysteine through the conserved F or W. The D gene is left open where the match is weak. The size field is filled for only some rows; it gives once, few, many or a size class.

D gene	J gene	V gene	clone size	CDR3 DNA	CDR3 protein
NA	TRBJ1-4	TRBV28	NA	TGTGCCAGCAGTTTAACGCAGGGTTATGAAAAACTGTTTTTT	CASSLTQGYEKLFF
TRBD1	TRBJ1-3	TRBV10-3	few	TGTGCCATCAGGGGGGGCGACAGGGCCTCTGGAAACACCATATATTTT	CAIRGGDRASGNTIYF
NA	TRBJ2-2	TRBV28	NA	TGTGCCAGCAGCCGGGGACAGAACACCGGGGAGCTGTTTTTT	CASSRGQNTGELFF
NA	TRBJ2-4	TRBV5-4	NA	TGTGCCAGCAGCTGGCAGGGTGGGACCAAAAACATTCAGTACTTC	CASSWQGGTKNIQYF
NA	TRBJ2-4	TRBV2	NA	TGTGCCAGCTCCCAGGAAAACATTCAGTACTTC	CASSQENIQYF
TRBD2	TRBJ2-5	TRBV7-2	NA	TGTGCCAGCAGCTTGAGGAGCCTAGCGGGAGGGCCAGGGGAGACCCAGTACTTC	CASSLRSLAGGPGETQYF
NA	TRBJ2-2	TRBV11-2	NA	TGTGCCAGCAGCTTAGGGGCCCCCGGGGAGCTGTTTTTT	CASSLGAPGELFF
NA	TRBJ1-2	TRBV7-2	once	TGTGCCAGCAGCTCACGCGGATATGGCTACACCTTC	CASSSRGYGYTF
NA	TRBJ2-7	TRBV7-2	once	TGTGCCAGCAGCTTACACCAGGGTGGGTCCTACGAGCAGTACTTC	CASSLHQGGSYEQYF
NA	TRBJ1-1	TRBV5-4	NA	TGTGCCAGCAGCTTACCGAGCAACACTGAAGCTTTCTTT	CASSLPSNTEAFF
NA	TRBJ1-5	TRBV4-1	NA	TGCGCCAGCAGCCGCCAGGGACTTAGCAATCAGCCCCAGCATTTT	CASSRQGLSNQPQHF
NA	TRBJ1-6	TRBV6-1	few	TGTGCCAGCAGTGAGGGCACTGGCACGGCTTCACCCCTCCACTTT	CASSEGTGTASPLHF